The 25 T cell receptor beta chains listed next were all sequenced from one sample in a study of T-cell memory formation after mild COVID-19. MiXCR was run by TCRdb on the 5' RACE reads, yielding one entry per CDR3 protein. The data contain 360,000 or so distinct CDR3 sequences, 25% to 30% of them singletons. The sample was PBMCs or a T cell subset sorted from them (not recorded which). These receptors were collected from an adult woman who had mild COVID-19 (a few samples of this study predate the infection). Cell type and time point are not known.

V usage is TRBV29-1 and J usage is TRBJ1-2; 7 bases align to TRBD1. The V gene's germline CDR1 is SQVTM and CDR2 ANQGSEA. The CDR3 sequence is 15 residues long. The trim removed 4 bases at V and 2 bases at J, leaving 10 bases unmatched. CDR3 protein: CSVATPTTGNYGYTF. The CDR3 DNA reads as TGCAGCGTTGCAACCCCCACGACAGGGAACTATGGCTACACCTTC. The variable domain in full, completed from reference TRBV29-1 and TRBJ1-2, reads SAVISQKPSRDICQRGTSLTIQCQVDSQVTMMFWYRQQPGQSLTLIATANQGSEATYESGFVIDKFPISRPNLTFSTLTVSNMSPEDSSIYLCSVATPTTGNYGYTFGSGTRLTVV.

The chain uses TRBV29-1 and TRBJ1-2; a weak D match, TRBD1 (5 bases). The CDR3 is 15 amino acids. Trimming took off 4 bases at V and 0 bases at J, with 15 bases between the two ends. CDR1 SQVTM and CDR2 ANQGSEA come from the germline V gene. This CDR3 reads CSVGPPGGPNYGYTF. CDR3 sequence (DNA): TGCAGCGTTGGACCCCCCGGGGGACCTAACTATGGCTACACCTTC.

The J gene is TRBJ2-5, the V gene TRBV12-3 or TRBV12-4; perhaps TRBD1 as D (5 bases). V was trimmed by 3 bases and J by 4 bases, leaving 9 bases between them. The CDR3 has 13 residues. CDR3 DNA sequence: TGTGCCAGCAGTTTTGACAGACGAGAGACCCAGTACTTC. As protein: CASSFDRRETQYF.

The J gene is TRBJ1-2, the V gene TRBV3-1; no firm D call. This CDR3 region has 12 residues. Trimming took 4 bases from V and 7 from J, leaving 10 bases between them. Germline V gene lookup returns CDR1 LGHDT and CDR2 YNNKEL (reference sequence). This chain's CDR3 is CASSLKGSGYTF. The CDR3 region has the DNA TGTGCCAGCAGCCTTAAGGGAAGTGGCTACACCTTC.

J is TRBJ2-1 and V is TRBV5-1; a weak D match, TRBD2 (5 bases). This CDR3 is built from 14 residues. From germline, CDR1 is SGHRS and CDR2 YFSETQ. Trimming left V 0 bases short and J 8 bases short, with 12 bases between. The CDR3 sequence: CASSLGVARDEQFF. The CDR3 bases are TGCGCCAGCAGCTTGGGGGTAGCGAGGGATGAGCAGTTCTTC.

CDR3: CSASGRNQETQYF. The CDR3, as DNA: TGCAGTGCTTCTGGACGGAACCAAGAGACCCAGTACTTC. The V and J genes are TRBV20-1 and TRBJ2-5; D unclear. CDR1 and CDR2 from the germline V gene are DFQATT and SNEGSKA (reference sequence). The V end lost 5 bases, the J end lost 0 bases, and 10 bases lay between the germline ends. The CDR3 is 13 amino acids.

The rearrangement links TRBV4-3 to TRBJ1-2, with TRBD1 as a possible D gene (6 bases). Trimming left V 4 bases short and J 4 bases short, with 13 bases between. The CDR3 has 14 amino acids. From germline, CDR1 is LGHNA and CDR2 YSLEER. The CDR3, as DNA: TGCGCCAGCAGCCCAATTGGGGGCACCTATGGCTACACCTTC. Translating it yields CASSPIGGTYGYTF.

This clonotype has more than one count but fewer than ten. This rearrangement joins TRBV5-1 to TRBJ2-5; TRBD2 aligns across 9 bases. Germline V CDR1 and CDR2: SGHRS, YFSETQ. V trimming: 7 bases; J trimming: 5 bases; junction bases outside the gene matches: 15. This CDR3 is built from 16 residues. CDR3 nucleotides: TGCGCCAGCTCCGAGGGGCGGGGGGGCGGTACTGAGACCCAGTACTTC. This encodes CASSEGRGGGTETQYF.

The chain combines TRBV7-8 with TRBJ1-1; 10 bases align to TRBD1. CDR3 length equals 16 residues. V lost 4 bases, J lost 5 bases, and 10 bases stayed unmatched. Germline V CDR1 and CDR2: SGHVS, FQNEAQ. The CDR3 is CASSWGGLGQGTEAFF. CDR3 bases: TGTGCCAGCAGCTGGGGGGGCTTGGGACAGGGGACTGAAGCTTTCTTT.

CDR3 DNA: TGTGCCAGCAGTTTGGGGGACCCCCGAACCACCATATATTTT. Its translation is CASSLGDPRTTIYF. The chain joins TRBV12-3 or TRBV12-4 to TRBJ1-3, with TRBD1 as a possible D gene (5 bases). The CDR3 has 14 amino acids. Trimming removed 3 bases at V and 9 bases at J, with 15 bases between.

This clonotype was detected many times. This chain uses TRBV29-1 with TRBJ2-1; D not resolved. In germline, CDR1 is SQVTM, CDR2 ANQGSEA. This CDR3 has 14 amino acids. V was trimmed by 5 bases and J by 5 bases, leaving 16 bases between them. CDR3 sequence reads: CSVPTWVRDNEQFF. The CDR3, as DNA: TGCAGCGTTCCGACTTGGGTTCGCGACAATGAGCAGTTCTTC.

The J gene is TRBJ2-5, the V gene TRBV7-9; D could derive from TRBD1 or TRBD2 (5 bases each). Germline V gives CDR1 SEHNR, CDR2 FQNEAQ (reference sequence). Trimming removed 1 base at V and 5 bases at J, with 11 bases between. The CDR3 runs to 14 residues. CDR3 sequence (DNA): TGTGCCAGCAGCTTAGGAGCAGGGAGCGAGACCCAGTACTTC. Translating gives CASSLGAGSETQYF.

The chain uses TRBV5-1 and TRBJ1-1, with TRBD1 identical over 9 bases. J lost 0 bases, V lost 4 bases, and 7 bases had no gene match. The germline V gene has CDR1 SGHRS and CDR2 YFSETQ. There are 16 residues in the CDR3. The CDR3 sequence: CASSGQGTGVNTEAFF. CDR3 nucleotide sequence: TGCGCCAGCAGCGGACAGGGGACGGGGGTGAACACTGAAGCTTTCTTT. Based on the CDR3 plus reference TRBV5-1 and TRBJ1-1, the full variable domain is KAGVTQTPRYLIKTRGQQVTLSCSPISGHRSVSWYQQTPGQGLQFLFEYFSETQRNKGNFPGRFSGRQFSNSRSEMNVSTLELGDSALYLCASSGQGTGVNTEAFFGQGTRLTVV.

This chain connects TRBV4-1 to TRBJ1-1; D not certain. The CDR3 runs to 15 residues. The germline V and J ends were trimmed by 1 base and 8 bases, with 17 bases remaining between them. CDR1 is MGHRA, CDR2 YSYEKL, per germline. The CDR3 coding sequence is TGCGCCAGCAGCCAAGGTCCCGACTTCCGGGAGGAAGCTTTCTTT. It encodes CASSQGPDFREEAFF.

J is TRBJ1-3 and V is TRBV20-1; no clear D. V shed 0 bases and J shed 1 base, with 7 bases lying between them. Germline CDR1 reads DFQATT; CDR2 reads SNEGSKA (reference sequence). This CDR3 is 14 amino acids long. Here the CDR3 DNA reads TGCAGTGCTAGAGAAAGGGTTTCTGGAAACACCATATATTTT. It translates to CSARERVSGNTIYF.

The chain links TRBV19 to TRBJ2-1; D not certain. The CDR3 totals 19 residues. Trimming removed 1 base from V and 0 bases from J, with 19 bases in between. Germline CDR1 reads LNHDA; CDR2 reads SQIVND (reference sequence). The CDR3 region is CASSIVQFTWRPSYNEQFF. Written as DNA, the CDR3 is TGTGCCAGTAGTATAGTACAGTTTACTTGGAGACCCTCCTACAATGAGCAGTTCTTC.

This clonotype was seen a few times. This chain connects TRBV5-4 to TRBJ2-3; D gene unclear. V gave up 6 bases and J gave up 0 bases, with 20 bases separating them. CDR3 length: 17 amino acids. The germline V gene has CDR1 SGHNT and CDR2 YYREEE (reference sequence). The DNA for the CDR3 is TGTGCCAGCACCCCGAGGCCCAGTGAGACTAGCACAGATACGCAGTATTTT. This gives the protein CASTPRPSETSTDTQYF.

This clonotype was seen a few times. The chain carries TRBV7-8 and TRBJ2-7, with no clear D. Looked up from germline, CDR1 is SGHVS and CDR2 is FQNEAQ. The CDR3 has 14 amino acids. Trimming took 5 bases from V and 3 from J, leaving 14 bases between them. The CDR3 sequence is CASSLSRRVYEQYF. Here the CDR3 DNA reads TGTGCCAGCAGCCTCAGCAGGAGAGTCTACGAGCAGTACTTC.

J is TRBJ2-4 and V is TRBV6-6; D may be TRBD1 (6 bases). The CDR3 has 13 amino acids. Trimming took 7 bases from V and 1 from J, leaving 8 bases between them. Germline assignment: CDR1 MNHNY and CDR2 SVGAGI (reference sequence). The CDR3 sequence is CASKGVAKNIQYF. The CDR3 coding sequence is TGTGCCAGCAAGGGGGTGGCCAAAAACATTCAGTACTTC.

The J gene is TRBJ2-3, the V gene TRBV7-2; TRBD2 aligns across 14 bases. Germline CDR1 SGHTA, CDR2 FQGNSA. V lost 4 bases and J lost 6; bases outside the gene matches: 3. CDR3 length: 15 residues. The CDR3 DNA is TGTGCCAGCAGCTGGACTAGCGGGGGGTTTGATACGCAGTATTTT. Translating gives CASSWTSGGFDTQYF.

The chain links TRBV2 to TRBJ1-5; D unclear. Germline V CDR1 and CDR2: SNHLY, FYNNEI. Between the trimmed V and J ends, which lost 8 bases and 5 bases, there was a span of 16 bases. The CDR3 runs to 14 residues. The CDR3 protein is CASRETEDYQPQHF. Here the CDR3 DNA reads TGTGCCAGCCGGGAAACAGAGGACTATCAGCCCCAGCATTTT.

The chain couples TRBV7-3 to TRBJ2-1; a possible D gene is TRBD1 (7 bases). V dropped 5 bases and J dropped 0 bases, with 17 bases sitting between them. Germline V gene data show CDR1 as SGHTA and CDR2 as FQGTGA. The CDR3 runs 17 residues. DNA of the CDR3: TGTGCCAGCAGCGTATACGGGCGGGACAGCTCCTACAATGAGCAGTTCTTC. Translated: CASSVYGRDSSYNEQFF.

This chain joins TRBV6-2 or TRBV6-3 and TRBJ2-7; TRBD2 matches 13 bases. J lost 2 bases, V lost 6 bases, and 10 bases had no gene match. From germline, CDR1 is MNHEY and CDR2 SVGEGT. The CDR3 has 17 amino acids. CDR3 region: CASRLRLTSGRAYEQYF. The DNA for the CDR3 is TGTGCCAGCAGACTCCGACTTACTAGCGGGAGGGCCTACGAGCAGTACTTC.

The rearrangement uses TRBV24-1 and TRBJ2-1, with 13 bases identical to TRBD2. The CDR3 totals 15 residues. Trimming cost V 4 bases and J 6 bases; bases outside gene matches: 2. The germline CDR1 and CDR2 sequences are KGHDR and SFDVKD. In nucleotides, the CDR3 is TGTGCCACCAGTGACCGACTAGCGGGAGGCAATGAGCAGTTCTTC. As protein: CATSDRLAGGNEQFF.

This clonotype occurred a few times. This chain uses TRBV29-1 with TRBJ1-2; D is ambiguous. Germline-derived CDR1 and CDR2 are SQVTM and ANQGSEA. Trimming pared 4 bases from V and 6 bases from J, leaving 9 bases between. The length of the CDR3 is 11 residues. The CDR3 is CSVGGADGYTF. CDR3 coding DNA: TGCAGCGTTGGGGGTGCGGATGGCTACACCTTC.